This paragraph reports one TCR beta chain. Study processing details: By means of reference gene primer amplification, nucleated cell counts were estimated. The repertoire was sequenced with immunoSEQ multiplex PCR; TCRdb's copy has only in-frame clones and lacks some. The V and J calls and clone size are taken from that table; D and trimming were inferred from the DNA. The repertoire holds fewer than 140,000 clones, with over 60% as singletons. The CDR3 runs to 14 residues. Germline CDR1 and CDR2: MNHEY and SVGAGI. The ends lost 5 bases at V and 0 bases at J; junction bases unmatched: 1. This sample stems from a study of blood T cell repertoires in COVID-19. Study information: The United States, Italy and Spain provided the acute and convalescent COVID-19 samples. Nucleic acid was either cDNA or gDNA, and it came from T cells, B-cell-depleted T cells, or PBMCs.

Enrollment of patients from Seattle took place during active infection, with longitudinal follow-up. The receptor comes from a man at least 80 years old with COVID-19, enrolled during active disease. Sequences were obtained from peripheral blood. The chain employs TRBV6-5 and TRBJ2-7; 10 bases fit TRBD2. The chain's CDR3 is CASSSGRASYEQYF. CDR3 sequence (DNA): TGTGCCAGCAGTAGCGGGAGGGCCTCCTACGAGCAGTACTTC.